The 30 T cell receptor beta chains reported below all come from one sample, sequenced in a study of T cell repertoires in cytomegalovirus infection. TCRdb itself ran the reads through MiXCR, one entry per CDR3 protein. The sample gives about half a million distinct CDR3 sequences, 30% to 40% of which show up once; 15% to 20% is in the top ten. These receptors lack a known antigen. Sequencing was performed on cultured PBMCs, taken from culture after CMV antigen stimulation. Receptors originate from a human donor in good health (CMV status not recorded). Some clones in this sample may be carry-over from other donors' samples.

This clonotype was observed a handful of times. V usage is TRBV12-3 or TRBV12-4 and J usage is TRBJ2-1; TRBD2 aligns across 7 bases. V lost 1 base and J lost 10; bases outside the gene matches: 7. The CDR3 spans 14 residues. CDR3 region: CASSLVGRAGEQFF. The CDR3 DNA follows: TGTGCCAGCAGTTTAGTGGGTCGAGCGGGGGAGCAGTTCTTC.

The CDR3 nucleotides read TGTGCCAGCAGTTGGACAGGGCGAGAGACCCAGTACTTC. Translated: CASSWTGRETQYF. The chain is built from TRBV6-6 and TRBJ2-5; 8 nucleotides agree with TRBD1. Trimming at V came to 4 bases and at J to 4 bases, leaving 2 bases not matched to a gene. Germline CDR1 and CDR2: MNHNY and SVGAGI (reference sequence). The CDR3 loop spans 13 amino acids.

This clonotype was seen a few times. The CDR3: CASRRLAGNYNEQFF. CDR3 bases: TGTGCCAGCAGACGACTAGCGGGGAATTACAATGAGCAGTTCTTC. The chain employs TRBV6-2 or TRBV6-3 and TRBJ2-1; 11 positions agree with TRBD2. The V gene's germline CDR1 is MNHEY and CDR2 SVGEGT. The length of the CDR3 is 15 residues. V gave up 6 bases and J gave up 4 bases; unmatched junction bases: 5.

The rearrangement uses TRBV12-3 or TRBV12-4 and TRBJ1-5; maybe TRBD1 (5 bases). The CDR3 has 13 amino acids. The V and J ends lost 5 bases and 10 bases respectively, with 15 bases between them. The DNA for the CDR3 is TGTGCCAGCAGTGAACAGGCCGGGGGTCCCCAGCATTTT. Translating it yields CASSEQAGGPQHF.

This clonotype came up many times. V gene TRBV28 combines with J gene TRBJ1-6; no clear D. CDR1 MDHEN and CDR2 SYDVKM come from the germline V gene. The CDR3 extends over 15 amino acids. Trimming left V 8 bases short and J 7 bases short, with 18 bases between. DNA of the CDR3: TGTGCCAGCGCCGACACGGCAGGTAGAAATTCACCCCTCCACTTT. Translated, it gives CASADTAGRNSPLHF. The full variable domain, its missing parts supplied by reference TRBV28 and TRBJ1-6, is DVKVTQSSRYLVKRTGEKVFLECVQDMDHENMFWYRQDPGLGLRLIYFSYDVKMKEKGDIPEGYSVSREKKERFSLILESASTNQTSMYLCASADTAGRNSPLHFGNGTRLTVT.

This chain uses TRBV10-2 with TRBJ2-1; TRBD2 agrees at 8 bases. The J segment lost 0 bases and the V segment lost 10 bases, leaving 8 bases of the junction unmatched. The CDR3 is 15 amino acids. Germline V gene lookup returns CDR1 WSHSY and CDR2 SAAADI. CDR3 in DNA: TGCGCCACTCGGGGGGGCTCCAGCTCCTACAATGAGCAGTTCTTC. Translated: CATRGGSSSYNEQFF.

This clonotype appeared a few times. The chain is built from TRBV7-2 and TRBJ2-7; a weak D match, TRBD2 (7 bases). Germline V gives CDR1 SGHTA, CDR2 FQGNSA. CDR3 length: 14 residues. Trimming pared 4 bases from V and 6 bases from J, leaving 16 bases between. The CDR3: CASSSWGGGGEQYF. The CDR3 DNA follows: TGTGCCAGCAGCTCCTGGGGGGGGGGCGGCGAGCAGTACTTC.

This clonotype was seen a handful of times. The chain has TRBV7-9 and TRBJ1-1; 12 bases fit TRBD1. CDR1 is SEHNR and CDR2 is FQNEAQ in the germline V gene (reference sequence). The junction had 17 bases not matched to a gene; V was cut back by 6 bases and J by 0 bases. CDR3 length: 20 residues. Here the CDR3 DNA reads TGTGCCAGCAGTCTTTCTCCGGGACAGGGGGCCTTGAGGATGAACACTGAAGCTTTCTTT. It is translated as CASSLSPGQGALRMNTEAFF.

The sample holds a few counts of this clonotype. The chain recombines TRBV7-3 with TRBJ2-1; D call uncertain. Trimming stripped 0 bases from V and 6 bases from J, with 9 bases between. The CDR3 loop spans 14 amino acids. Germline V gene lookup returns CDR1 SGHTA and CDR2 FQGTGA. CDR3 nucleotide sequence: TGTGCCAGCAGCTTAACCCGCCTGACCAATGAGCAGTTCTTC. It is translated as CASSLTRLTNEQFF.

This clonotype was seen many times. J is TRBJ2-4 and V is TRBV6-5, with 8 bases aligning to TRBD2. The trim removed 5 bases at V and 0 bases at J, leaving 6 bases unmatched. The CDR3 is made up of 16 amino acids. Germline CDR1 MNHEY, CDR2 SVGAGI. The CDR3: CASSPVRGVAKNIQYF. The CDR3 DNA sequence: TGTGCCAGCAGTCCGGTGCGGGGGGTAGCCAAAAACATTCAGTACTTC.

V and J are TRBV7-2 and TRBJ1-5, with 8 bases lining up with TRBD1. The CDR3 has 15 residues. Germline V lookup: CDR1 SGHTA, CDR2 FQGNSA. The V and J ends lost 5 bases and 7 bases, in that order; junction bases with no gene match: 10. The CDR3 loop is CASSTEGGQGQPQHF. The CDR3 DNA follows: TGTGCCAGCAGCACTGAGGGTGGACAGGGACAGCCCCAGCATTTT.

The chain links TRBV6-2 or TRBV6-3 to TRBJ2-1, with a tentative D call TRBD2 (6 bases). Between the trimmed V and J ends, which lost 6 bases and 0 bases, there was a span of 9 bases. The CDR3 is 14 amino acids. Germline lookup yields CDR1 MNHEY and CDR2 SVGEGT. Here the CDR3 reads CASRDGSSYNEQFF. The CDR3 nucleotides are TGTGCCAGCAGGGACGGGAGCTCCTACAATGAGCAGTTCTTC.

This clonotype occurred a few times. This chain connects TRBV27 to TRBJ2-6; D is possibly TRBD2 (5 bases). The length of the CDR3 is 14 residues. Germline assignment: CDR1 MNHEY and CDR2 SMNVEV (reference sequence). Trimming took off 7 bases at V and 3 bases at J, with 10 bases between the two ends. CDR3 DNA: TGTGCCAGCACCCGCCGGGGTGGGGCCAACGTCCTGACTTTC. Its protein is CASTRRGGANVLTF.

The CDR3 DNA is TGTGCCAGCAGTTTACCAGCGGGAGGCGGCAATGAGCAGTTCTTC. This translates into CASSLPAGGGNEQFF. This chain connects TRBV12-3 or TRBV12-4 to TRBJ2-1, with 9 bases matching TRBD2. V dropped 2 bases and J dropped 6; count of bases not matched to a gene: 5. This CDR3 is 15 amino acids long.

In DNA, the CDR3 is TGCGCCAGCAGCCAAGATGTCCGGGGATACTACGAGCAGTACTTC. Its translation is CASSQDVRGYYEQYF. V gene TRBV4-1 combines with J gene TRBJ2-7; tentative D call: TRBD2 (5 bases). V shed 0 bases and J shed 3 bases, with 12 bases lying between them. The CDR3 is 15 amino acids. Germline values: CDR1 MGHRA, CDR2 YSYEKL.

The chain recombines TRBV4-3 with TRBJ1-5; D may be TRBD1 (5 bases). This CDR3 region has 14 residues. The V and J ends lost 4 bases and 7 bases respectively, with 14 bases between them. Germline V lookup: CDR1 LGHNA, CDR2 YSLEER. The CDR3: CASSPTELGQPQHF. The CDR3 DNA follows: TGCGCCAGCAGCCCGACAGAGCTTGGGCAGCCCCAGCATTTT.

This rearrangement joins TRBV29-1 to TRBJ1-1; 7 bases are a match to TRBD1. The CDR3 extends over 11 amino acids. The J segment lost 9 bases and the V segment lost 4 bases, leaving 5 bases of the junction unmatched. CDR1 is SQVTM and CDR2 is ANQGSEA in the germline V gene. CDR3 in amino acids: CSVGTGMQAFF. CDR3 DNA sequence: TGCAGCGTTGGGACAGGAATGCAAGCTTTCTTT.

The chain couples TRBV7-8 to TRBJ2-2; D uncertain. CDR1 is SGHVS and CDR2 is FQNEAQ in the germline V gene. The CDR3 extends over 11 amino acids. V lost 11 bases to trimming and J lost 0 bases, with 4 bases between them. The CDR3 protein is CAASNTGELFF. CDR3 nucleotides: TGTGCCGCGTCGAACACCGGGGAGCTGTTTTTT.

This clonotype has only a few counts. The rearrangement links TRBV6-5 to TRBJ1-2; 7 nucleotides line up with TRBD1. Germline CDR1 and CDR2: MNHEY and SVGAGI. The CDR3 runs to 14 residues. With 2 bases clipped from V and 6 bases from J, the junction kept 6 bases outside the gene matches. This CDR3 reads CASSYQGGSDGYTF. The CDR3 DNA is TGTGCCAGCAGTTACCAGGGGGGCTCAGATGGCTACACCTTC.

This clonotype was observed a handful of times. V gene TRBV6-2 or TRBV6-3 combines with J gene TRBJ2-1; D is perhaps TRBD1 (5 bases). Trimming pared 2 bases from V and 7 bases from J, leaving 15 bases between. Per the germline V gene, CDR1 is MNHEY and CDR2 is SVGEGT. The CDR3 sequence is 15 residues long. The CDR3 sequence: CASSYGQGMGNEQFF. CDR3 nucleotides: TGTGCCAGCAGTTACGGCCAGGGTATGGGGAATGAGCAGTTCTTC.

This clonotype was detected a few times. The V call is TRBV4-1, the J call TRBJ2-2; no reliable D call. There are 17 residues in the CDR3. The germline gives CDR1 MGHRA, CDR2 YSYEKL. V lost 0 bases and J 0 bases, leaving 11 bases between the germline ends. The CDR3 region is CASSQDKSGANTGELFF. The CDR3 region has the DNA TGCGCCAGCAGCCAAGATAAATCAGGAGCGAACACCGGGGAGCTGTTTTTT.

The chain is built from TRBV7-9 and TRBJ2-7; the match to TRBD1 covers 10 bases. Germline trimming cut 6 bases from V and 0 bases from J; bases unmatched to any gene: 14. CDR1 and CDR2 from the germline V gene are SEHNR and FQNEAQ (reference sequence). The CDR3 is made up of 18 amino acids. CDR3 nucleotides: TGTGCCAGCAGTCCTGGGGGACAGGGGTATTCCTCCTCCTACGAGCAGTACTTC. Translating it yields CASSPGGQGYSSSYEQYF.

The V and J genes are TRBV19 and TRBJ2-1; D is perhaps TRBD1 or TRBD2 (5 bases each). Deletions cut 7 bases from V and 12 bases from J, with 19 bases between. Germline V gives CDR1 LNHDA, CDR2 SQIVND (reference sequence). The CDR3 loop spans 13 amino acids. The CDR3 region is CASIGTAVSLQFF. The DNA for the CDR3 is TGTGCCAGTATAGGGACCGCCGTCTCACTGCAGTTCTTC.

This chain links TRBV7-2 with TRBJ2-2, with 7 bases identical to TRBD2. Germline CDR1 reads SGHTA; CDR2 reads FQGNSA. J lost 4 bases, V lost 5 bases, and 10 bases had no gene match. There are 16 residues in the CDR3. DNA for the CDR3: TGTGCCAGCAGCGCCCAGTGGACTAGTCTCACCGGGGAGCTGTTTTTT. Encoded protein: CASSAQWTSLTGELFF.

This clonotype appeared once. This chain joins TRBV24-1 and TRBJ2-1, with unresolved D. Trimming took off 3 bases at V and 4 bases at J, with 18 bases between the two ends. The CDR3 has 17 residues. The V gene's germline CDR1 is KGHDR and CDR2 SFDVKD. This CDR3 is CATSDPRRLGRYNEQFF. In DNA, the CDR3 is TGTGCCACCAGTGATCCTAGGCGGCTGGGCAGATACAATGAGCAGTTCTTC.

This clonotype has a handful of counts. The CDR3 here is CASSLSPTQYF. CDR3 nucleotide sequence: TGTGCCAGCAGTTTATCCCCTACCCAGTACTTC. The rearrangement uses TRBV12-3 or TRBV12-4 and TRBJ2-5, with D uncertain. V shed 2 bases and J shed 8 bases, with 6 bases lying between them. CDR3 size: 11 residues.

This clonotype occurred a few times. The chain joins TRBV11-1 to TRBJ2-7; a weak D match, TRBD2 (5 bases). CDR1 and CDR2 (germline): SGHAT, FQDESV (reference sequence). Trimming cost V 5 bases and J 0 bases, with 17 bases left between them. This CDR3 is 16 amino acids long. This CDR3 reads CASSQFLAKSSYEQYF. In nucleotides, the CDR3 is TGTGCCAGCAGCCAATTCTTAGCGAAAAGCTCCTACGAGCAGTACTTC.

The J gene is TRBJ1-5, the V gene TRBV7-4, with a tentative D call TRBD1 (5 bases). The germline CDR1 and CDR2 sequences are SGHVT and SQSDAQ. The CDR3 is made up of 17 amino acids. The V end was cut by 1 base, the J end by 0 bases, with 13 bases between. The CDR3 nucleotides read TGTGCCAGCAGCTTAGGGGGCACGGGATATAGCAATCAGCCCCAGCATTTT. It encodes CASSLGGTGYSNQPQHF.

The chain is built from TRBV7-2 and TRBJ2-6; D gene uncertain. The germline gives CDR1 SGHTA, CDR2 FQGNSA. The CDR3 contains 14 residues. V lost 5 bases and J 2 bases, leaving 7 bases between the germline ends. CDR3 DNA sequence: TGTGCCAGCAGCAGGGAAGCTGGGGCCAACGTCCTGACTTTC. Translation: CASSREAGANVLTF.

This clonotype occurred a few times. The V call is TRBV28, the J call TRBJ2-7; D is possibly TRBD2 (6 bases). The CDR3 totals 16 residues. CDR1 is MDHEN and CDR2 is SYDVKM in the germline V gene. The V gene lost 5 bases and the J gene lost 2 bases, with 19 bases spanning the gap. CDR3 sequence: CASSTAGAGPTYEQYV. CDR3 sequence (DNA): TGTGCCAGCAGTACCGCTGGGGCGGGACCTACCTACGAGCAGTACGTC.